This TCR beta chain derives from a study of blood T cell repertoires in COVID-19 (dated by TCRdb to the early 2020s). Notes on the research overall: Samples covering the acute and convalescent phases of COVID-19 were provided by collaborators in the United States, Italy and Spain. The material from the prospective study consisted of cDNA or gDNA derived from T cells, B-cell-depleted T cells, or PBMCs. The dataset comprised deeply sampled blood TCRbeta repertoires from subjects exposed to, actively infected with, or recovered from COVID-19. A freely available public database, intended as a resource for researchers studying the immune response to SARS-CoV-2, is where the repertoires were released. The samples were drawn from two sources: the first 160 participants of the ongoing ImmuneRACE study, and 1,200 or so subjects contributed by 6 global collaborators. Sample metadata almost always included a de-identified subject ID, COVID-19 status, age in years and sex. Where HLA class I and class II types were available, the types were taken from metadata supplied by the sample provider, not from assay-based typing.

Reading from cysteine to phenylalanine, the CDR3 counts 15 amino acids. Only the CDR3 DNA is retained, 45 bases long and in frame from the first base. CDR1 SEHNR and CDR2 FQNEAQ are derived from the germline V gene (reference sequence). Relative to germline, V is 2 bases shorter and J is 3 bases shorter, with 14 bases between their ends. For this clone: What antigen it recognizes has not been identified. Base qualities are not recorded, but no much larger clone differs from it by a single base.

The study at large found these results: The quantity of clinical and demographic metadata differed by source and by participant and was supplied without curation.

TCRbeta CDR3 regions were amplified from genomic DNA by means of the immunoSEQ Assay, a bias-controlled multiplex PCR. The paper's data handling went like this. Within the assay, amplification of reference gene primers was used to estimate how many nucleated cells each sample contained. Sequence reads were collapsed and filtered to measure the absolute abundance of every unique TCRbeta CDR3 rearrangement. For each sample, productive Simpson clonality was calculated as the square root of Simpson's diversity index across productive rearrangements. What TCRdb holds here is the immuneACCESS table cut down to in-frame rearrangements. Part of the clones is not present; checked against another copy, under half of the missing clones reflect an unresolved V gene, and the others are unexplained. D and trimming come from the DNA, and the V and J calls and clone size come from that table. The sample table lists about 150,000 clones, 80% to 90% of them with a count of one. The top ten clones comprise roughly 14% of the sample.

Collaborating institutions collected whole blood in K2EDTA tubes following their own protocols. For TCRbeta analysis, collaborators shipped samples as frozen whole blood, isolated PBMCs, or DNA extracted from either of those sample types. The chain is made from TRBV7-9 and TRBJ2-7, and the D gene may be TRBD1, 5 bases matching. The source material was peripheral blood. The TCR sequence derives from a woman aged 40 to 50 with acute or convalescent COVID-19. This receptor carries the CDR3 CASSLISQGLYEQYF. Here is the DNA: TGTGCCAGCAGCTTAATATCCCAGGGCCTCTACGAGCAGTACTTC. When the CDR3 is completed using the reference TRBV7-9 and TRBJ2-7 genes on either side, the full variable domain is DTGVSQNPRHKITKRGQNVTFRCDPISEHNRLYWYRQTLGQGPEFLTYFQNEAQLEKSRLLSDRFSAERPKGSFSTLEIQRTEQGDSAMYLCASSLISQGLYEQYFGPGTRLTVT.